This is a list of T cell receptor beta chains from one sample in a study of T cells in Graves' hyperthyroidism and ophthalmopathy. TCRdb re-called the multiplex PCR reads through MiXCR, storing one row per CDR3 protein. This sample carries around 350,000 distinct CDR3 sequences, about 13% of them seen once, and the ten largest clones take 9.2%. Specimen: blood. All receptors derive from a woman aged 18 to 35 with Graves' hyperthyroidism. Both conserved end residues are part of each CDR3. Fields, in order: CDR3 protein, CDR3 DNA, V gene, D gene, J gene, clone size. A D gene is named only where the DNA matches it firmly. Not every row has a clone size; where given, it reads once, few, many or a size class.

cdr3_aa: CSSGTDLFETQYF
cdr3_nt: TGCAGTTCGGGGACAGACCTTTTTGAGACCCAGTACTTC
v_call: TRBV20-1
d_call: TRBD1
j_call: TRBJ2-5
clone_size: NA

cdr3_aa: CASSLASGAYNEQFF
cdr3_nt: TGTGCCAGCAGCTTAGCTAGCGGAGCCTACAATGAGCAGTTCTTC
v_call: TRBV7-2
d_call: NA
j_call: TRBJ2-1
clone_size: many

cdr3_aa: CASDFQGVAGEQYF
cdr3_nt: TGTGCCAGCGATTTCCAGGGTGTTGCGGGCGAGCAGTACTTC
v_call: TRBV2
d_call: NA
j_call: TRBJ2-7
clone_size: many

cdr3_aa: CASSFDRGHAEAFF
cdr3_nt: TGTGCCAGCAGTTTCGACAGGGGGCACGCTGAAGCTTTCTTT
v_call: TRBV27
d_call: TRBD1
j_call: TRBJ1-1
clone_size: many

cdr3_aa: CASSEKASGFPYNEQFF
cdr3_nt: TGTGCCAGCAGTGAAAAGGCTAGCGGGTTTCCCTACAATGAGCAGTTCTTC
v_call: TRBV6-1
d_call: TRBD2
j_call: TRBJ2-1
clone_size: many

cdr3_aa: CASSPGDSSGNTIYF
cdr3_nt: TGTGCCAGCAGTCCGGGAGACAGCTCTGGAAACACCATATATTTT
v_call: TRBV6-2/TRBV6-3
d_call: NA
j_call: TRBJ1-3
clone_size: few

cdr3_aa: CASSEVRQGVHEQYF
cdr3_nt: TGTGCCAGCAGTGAAGTAAGACAGGGGGTCCACGAGCAGTACTTC
v_call: TRBV25-1
d_call: TRBD1
j_call: TRBJ2-7
clone_size: many

cdr3_aa: CASSTHPGGRPQHF
cdr3_nt: TGTGCCAGCAGCACGCATCCGGGAGGGCGGCCCCAGCATTTT
v_call: TRBV9
d_call: NA
j_call: TRBJ1-5
clone_size: NA

cdr3_aa: CASRVRAGGLSGANVLTF
cdr3_nt: TGTGCCAGCAGGGTCCGGGCGGGAGGGCTTTCTGGGGCCAACGTCCTGACTTTC
v_call: TRBV2
d_call: TRBD2
j_call: TRBJ2-6
clone_size: many

cdr3_aa: CASRRQENPNSPLHF
cdr3_nt: TGTGCCAGCAGACGACAGGAGAACCCTAATTCACCCCTCCACTTT
v_call: TRBV6-1
d_call: NA
j_call: TRBJ1-6
clone_size: many

cdr3_aa: CSAPRGRETQYF
cdr3_nt: TGCAGTGCCCCGCGGGGGCGAGAGACCCAGTACTTC
v_call: TRBV20-1
d_call: NA
j_call: TRBJ2-5
clone_size: NA

cdr3_aa: CASSQVLGGEQFF
cdr3_nt: TGTGCCAGCAGCCAAGTTCTTGGAGGTGAGCAGTTCTTC
v_call: TRBV14
d_call: NA
j_call: TRBJ2-1
clone_size: NA

cdr3_aa: CASSFLDSSSDHTDTQYF
cdr3_nt: TGTGCCAGCAGTTTTTTGGACTCCTCTTCTGACCACACAGATACGCAGTATTTT
v_call: TRBV28
d_call: NA
j_call: TRBJ2-3
clone_size: many

cdr3_aa: CASSQSPGGDGYTF
cdr3_nt: TGTGCCAGCAGCCAATCCCCCGGGGGAGATGGCTACACCTTC
v_call: TRBV3-1
d_call: NA
j_call: TRBJ1-2
clone_size: many

cdr3_aa: CASGTSGKYTGELFF
cdr3_nt: TGTGCCAGCGGGACTAGCGGGAAATACACCGGGGAGCTGTTTTTT
v_call: TRBV7-9
d_call: TRBD2
j_call: TRBJ2-2
clone_size: once

cdr3_aa: CASSNRLAGTTETQYF
cdr3_nt: TGTGCCAGCAGCAACCGACTAGCGGGAACGACAGAGACCCAGTACTTC
v_call: TRBV6-1
d_call: TRBD2
j_call: TRBJ2-5
clone_size: many

cdr3_aa: CASSYSSGGAVYGETQYF
cdr3_nt: TGTGCCAGCAGTTACTCGAGTGGGGGCGCGGTCTATGGAGAGACCCAGTACTTC
v_call: TRBV6-2/TRBV6-3
d_call: NA
j_call: TRBJ2-5
clone_size: NA

cdr3_aa: CASSALQRNTEAFF
cdr3_nt: TGCGCCAGCAGCGCCCTACAGAGAAACACTGAAGCTTTCTTT
v_call: TRBV5-1
d_call: NA
j_call: TRBJ1-1
clone_size: many

cdr3_aa: CASSFSTGSGYQPQHF
cdr3_nt: TGTGCCAGCAGTTTTTCGACAGGGTCGGGCTATCAGCCCCAGCATTTT
v_call: TRBV28
d_call: TRBD1
j_call: TRBJ1-5
clone_size: many

cdr3_aa: CASSLISGISGTQYF
cdr3_nt: TGTGCCAGCAGCTTAATTAGCGGGATTTCGGGGACCCAGTACTTC
v_call: TRBV5-4
d_call: TRBD2
j_call: TRBJ2-5
clone_size: NA

cdr3_aa: CASSYSKGGTYNEQFF
cdr3_nt: TGTGCCAGCAGTTACTCGAAGGGCGGCACCTACAATGAGCAGTTCTTC
v_call: TRBV6-6
d_call: NA
j_call: TRBJ2-1
clone_size: many

cdr3_aa: CASSFKRTSGSSYNEQFF
cdr3_nt: TGCGCCAGCAGCTTCAAGAGGACTAGCGGGAGTTCCTACAATGAGCAGTTCTTC
v_call: TRBV5-1
d_call: TRBD2
j_call: TRBJ2-1
clone_size: many

cdr3_aa: CAWSEPYEQYF
cdr3_nt: TGTGCCTGGAGTGAGCCCTACGAGCAGTACTTC
v_call: TRBV30
d_call: NA
j_call: TRBJ2-7
clone_size: few

cdr3_aa: CASSPSDTGTGELFF
cdr3_nt: TGTGCCAGCAGCCCTTCGGACACTGGCACCGGGGAGCTGTTTTTT
v_call: TRBV7-3
d_call: NA
j_call: TRBJ2-2
clone_size: many

cdr3_aa: CASSIGGAFGTQYF
cdr3_nt: TGTGCCAGTAGTATAGGAGGGGCTTTCGGGACCCAGTACTTC
v_call: TRBV19
d_call: NA
j_call: TRBJ2-5
clone_size: NA

cdr3_aa: CASSPDPPYEQYF
cdr3_nt: TGTGCCAGCAGCCCGGACCCCCCGTACGAGCAGTACTTC
v_call: TRBV7-9
d_call: NA
j_call: TRBJ2-7
clone_size: many

cdr3_aa: CATSRVADEKLFF
cdr3_nt: TGTGCCACCAGCAGAGTGGCTGATGAAAAACTGTTTTTT
v_call: TRBV15
d_call: NA
j_call: TRBJ1-4
clone_size: NA

cdr3_aa: CASSLGGGGSTEAFF
cdr3_nt: TGCGCCAGCAGCTTGGGGGGAGGGGGCTCCACTGAAGCTTTCTTT
v_call: TRBV5-1
d_call: TRBD1
j_call: TRBJ1-1
clone_size: many

cdr3_aa: CASSFTGLGYNEQFF
cdr3_nt: TGTGCCAGCAGCTTTACGGGACTAGGCTACAATGAGCAGTTCTTC
v_call: TRBV11-1
d_call: TRBD2
j_call: TRBJ2-1
clone_size: many

cdr3_aa: CASRSGTGNQPQHF
cdr3_nt: TGTGCCAGCAGATCCGGGACAGGGAATCAGCCCCAGCATTTT
v_call: TRBV27
d_call: TRBD1
j_call: TRBJ1-5
clone_size: many

cdr3_aa: CASSQEVSGLQETQYF
cdr3_nt: TGTGCCAGCAGCCAAGAAGTGAGCGGACTCCAAGAGACCCAGTACTTC
v_call: TRBV4-2
d_call: NA
j_call: TRBJ2-5
clone_size: many

cdr3_aa: CASSAGTGFREQYF
cdr3_nt: TGTGCCAGCAGCGCCGGGACAGGTTTTCGGGAGCAGTACTTC
v_call: TRBV9
d_call: TRBD1
j_call: TRBJ2-7
clone_size: NA

cdr3_aa: CATSERGIPLEQFF
cdr3_nt: TGTGCCACCAGTGAGAGAGGGATACCCCTAGAGCAGTTCTTC
v_call: TRBV24-1
d_call: NA
j_call: TRBJ2-1
clone_size: NA

cdr3_aa: CASTLGTQGYNEQFF
cdr3_nt: TGTGCCAGCACCCTAGGCACTCAGGGATACAATGAGCAGTTCTTC
v_call: TRBV6-1
d_call: NA
j_call: TRBJ2-1
clone_size: many

cdr3_aa: CAIRGTENQPQHF
cdr3_nt: TGTGCCATCAGGGGGACGGAGAATCAGCCCCAGCATTTT
v_call: TRBV10-3
d_call: NA
j_call: TRBJ1-5
clone_size: many

cdr3_aa: CASSVPQGNTGELFF
cdr3_nt: TGTGCCAGCAGTGTACCACAGGGGAACACCGGGGAGCTGTTTTTT
v_call: TRBV2
d_call: NA
j_call: TRBJ2-2
clone_size: many

cdr3_aa: CASSSDRTSTGELFF
cdr3_nt: TGTGCCAGCAGTTCGGACAGGACCTCTACCGGGGAGCTGTTTTTT
v_call: TRBV5-4
d_call: TRBD1
j_call: TRBJ2-2
clone_size: few

cdr3_aa: CASSPPLGGGTDTQYF
cdr3_nt: TGTGCCAGCAGTCCTCCGCTAGGAGGAGGCACAGATACGCAGTATTTT
v_call: TRBV12-3/TRBV12-4
d_call: NA
j_call: TRBJ2-3
clone_size: many

cdr3_aa: CASSAMSRGDTEAFF
cdr3_nt: TGTGCCAGCAGCGCTATGAGTCGGGGTGACACTGAAGCTTTCTTT
v_call: TRBV7-8
d_call: NA
j_call: TRBJ1-1
clone_size: NA

cdr3_aa: CASRAMGQGRATNYGYTF
cdr3_nt: TGTGCCAGCAGAGCTATGGGACAGGGGCGTGCAACTAACTATGGCTACACCTTC
v_call: TRBV27
d_call: TRBD1
j_call: TRBJ1-2
clone_size: many

cdr3_aa: CASSIGQGRQPQHF
cdr3_nt: TGTGCCAGCAGTATCGGACAGGGCAGGCAGCCCCAGCATTTT
v_call: TRBV28
d_call: TRBD1
j_call: TRBJ1-5
clone_size: many

cdr3_aa: CASSYGQSYGYTF
cdr3_nt: TGTGCCAGCAGTTATGGACAGAGCTATGGCTACACCTTC
v_call: TRBV27
d_call: NA
j_call: TRBJ1-2
clone_size: many

cdr3_aa: CSAPGGYNEQFF
cdr3_nt: TGCAGTGCTCCAGGGGGCTACAATGAGCAGTTCTTC
v_call: TRBV20-1
d_call: TRBD1
j_call: TRBJ2-1
clone_size: many

cdr3_aa: CASSQGTSGGGYNEQFF
cdr3_nt: TGTGCCAGCAGCCAAGGGACTAGCGGGGGGGGTTACAATGAGCAGTTCTTC
v_call: TRBV3-1
d_call: TRBD2
j_call: TRBJ2-1
clone_size: NA

cdr3_aa: CASSPLGGFGLEYGYTF
cdr3_nt: TGTGCCAGCAGCCCCTTGGGGGGCTTCGGGTTAGAATATGGCTACACCTTC
v_call: TRBV9
d_call: NA
j_call: TRBJ1-2
clone_size: NA

cdr3_aa: CASSEKTGFGNTIYF
cdr3_nt: TGTGCCAGCAGTGAGAAGACAGGGTTTGGAAACACCATATATTTT
v_call: TRBV25-1
d_call: TRBD1
j_call: TRBJ1-3
clone_size: few

cdr3_aa: CSVERRADTQYF
cdr3_nt: TGCAGCGTTGAACGACGGGCAGATACGCAGTATTTT
v_call: TRBV29-1
d_call: NA
j_call: TRBJ2-3
clone_size: NA

cdr3_aa: CASSSGGSNYGYTF
cdr3_nt: TGTGCCAGCAGTTCAGGGGGGTCGAACTATGGCTACACCTTC
v_call: TRBV12-3/TRBV12-4
d_call: TRBD1
j_call: TRBJ1-2
clone_size: many

cdr3_aa: CASSLRRVDSPLHF
cdr3_nt: TGTGCCAGCAGTTTGAGGCGGGTGGATTCACCCCTCCACTTT
v_call: TRBV28
d_call: NA
j_call: TRBJ1-6
clone_size: many

cdr3_aa: CASSPGRAYTEAFF
cdr3_nt: TGTGCCAGCTCCCCCGGTAGGGCCTACACTGAAGCTTTCTTT
v_call: TRBV18
d_call: NA
j_call: TRBJ1-1
clone_size: NA

cdr3_aa: CASSPNRGPNTEAFF
cdr3_nt: TGTGCCAGCTCACCCAACAGGGGGCCGAACACTGAAGCTTTCTTT
v_call: TRBV18
d_call: TRBD1
j_call: TRBJ1-1
clone_size: few

cdr3_aa: CASSTPGVSGEQYF
cdr3_nt: TGTGCCAGCAGTACCCCAGGGGTATCGGGCGAGCAGTACTTC
v_call: TRBV6-2/TRBV6-3
d_call: NA
j_call: TRBJ2-7
clone_size: NA

cdr3_aa: CASSRPSGRAGTYNEQFF
cdr3_nt: TGTGCCAGTAGTCGACCTAGCGGGAGGGCCGGGACCTACAATGAGCAGTTCTTC
v_call: TRBV19
d_call: TRBD2
j_call: TRBJ2-1
clone_size: many

cdr3_aa: CASSLSASLGTQYF
cdr3_nt: TGTGCCAGCAGTTTATCGGCCTCGCTAGGTACGCAGTATTTT
v_call: TRBV28
d_call: NA
j_call: TRBJ2-3
clone_size: few

cdr3_aa: CATPPTGQGKTGELFF
cdr3_nt: TGTGCCACCCCCCCCACTGGACAGGGAAAAACCGGGGAGCTGTTTTTT
v_call: TRBV12-3/TRBV12-4
d_call: TRBD1
j_call: TRBJ2-2
clone_size: many

cdr3_aa: CASSGPGQGAILSSPLHF
cdr3_nt: TGTGCCAGCAGTGGACCGGGACAGGGGGCGATCTTAAGTTCACCCCTCCACTTT
v_call: TRBV25-1
d_call: TRBD1
j_call: TRBJ1-6
clone_size: many

cdr3_aa: CAIKGGSYEQYF
cdr3_nt: TGTGCCATCAAGGGGGGATCCTACGAGCAGTACTTC
v_call: TRBV10-3
d_call: NA
j_call: TRBJ2-7
clone_size: NA

cdr3_aa: CASSSRTSGVMQETQYF
cdr3_nt: TGTGCCAGCAGCTCGAGGACTAGCGGGGTTATGCAAGAGACCCAGTACTTC
v_call: TRBV11-2
d_call: TRBD2
j_call: TRBJ2-5
clone_size: many

cdr3_aa: CASSLTSAYNEQFF
cdr3_nt: TGTGCCAGCAGTTTAACTAGCGCTTACAATGAGCAGTTCTTC
v_call: TRBV12-3/TRBV12-4
d_call: TRBD2
j_call: TRBJ2-1
clone_size: many

cdr3_aa: CASSPTGGQGNTIYF
cdr3_nt: TGTGCCAGCAGCCCCACTGGGGGACAGGGTAACACCATATATTTT
v_call: TRBV5-4
d_call: TRBD1
j_call: TRBJ1-3
clone_size: many